The 2 T cell receptor beta chains below were found in one sample sequenced in a study of read filtering for tumor transcriptome and immune sequencing. Molecular barcoded adaptors covering alpha/delta and beta/gamma chains were used on 400 to 450 ng RNA. TCRdb analysed the reads with MiXCR anew, one entry per CDR3 protein. The table records roughly 5,800 distinct CDR3 sequences, around 24% of them present only once. Material: a population of CD138-negative cells sorted from bone marrow. These receptors all come from a donor aged 40 or older with multiple myeloma.

This clonotype was detected ten times or more. The J gene is TRBJ1-5, the V gene TRBV6-5; 7 positions match TRBD1. Unmatched junction bases numbered 1, after V lost 6 bases and J lost 2 bases. Germline V gene sequence: CDR1 MNHEY, CDR2 SVGAGI. The CDR3 length is 13 residues. The CDR3 here is CASRTGRNQPQHF. The CDR3 region has the DNA TGTGCCAGCAGGACAGGGCGCAATCAGCCCCAGCATTTT.

In this sample, this clonotype turned up many times. The rearrangement links TRBV18 to TRBJ2-7, with D unclear. The V gene's germline CDR1 is KGHSH and CDR2 LQKENI. The CDR3 has 14 residues. Trimming pared 6 bases from V and 2 bases from J, leaving 14 bases between. For the CDR3, the DNA is TGTGCCAGCTCCCCAGACTCTTCGACCTACGAGCAGTACTTC. It encodes CASSPDSSTYEQYF.